One and the same sample provided the 3 T cell receptor beta chains below, sequenced in a study of blood T cells in healthy people across ages. Together with a sample-barcoded 5' primer, a J-beta primer mix was included in a second PCR lasting roughly 6 to 12 cycles. A single record per CDR3 protein comes from TCRdb applying MiXCR to the 5' RACE reads. This table holds roughly 860,000 distinct CDR3 sequences, roughly 60% found once. Source material: blood. The receptors derive from a man younger than 45 in good health.

The chain joins TRBV20-1 to TRBJ2-7; the D gene could be TRBD1 or TRBD2 (5 bases each). The V end lost 5 bases, the J end lost 6 bases, and 17 bases lay between the germline ends. The CDR3 runs 13 residues. Per the germline V gene, CDR1 is DFQATT and CDR2 is SNEGSKA (reference sequence). The DNA for the CDR3 is TGCAGTGCTCCCGGGGCAGCCCCCCGCGAGCAGTACTTC. Residues: CSAPGAAPREQYF.

The chain links TRBV20-1 to TRBJ2-4; 7 bases match TRBD1. V lost 0 bases and J lost 1; bases outside the gene matches: 0. Looked up from germline, CDR1 is DFQATT and CDR2 is SNEGSKA (reference sequence). This CDR3 is built from 14 residues. The CDR3 protein is CSAREDRAKNIQYF. The CDR3, as DNA: TGCAGTGCTAGAGAGGACAGGGCCAAAAACATTCAGTACTTC.

The chain has TRBV15 and TRBJ2-1, with D possibly TRBD1 on 6 matching bases. V lost 0 bases and J 9 bases, leaving 12 bases between the germline ends. Germline V gene data show CDR1 as LNHNV and CDR2 as YYDKDF (reference sequence). This CDR3 is built from 14 residues. The CDR3 reads CATSRDVTGSEQFF. CDR3 bases: TGTGCCACCAGCAGAGATGTTACAGGGAGTGAGCAGTTCTTC.